Included here is one T cell receptor beta chain sequence, with context. Its antigen remains unknown. The sequenced template was cDNA made from the entire isolated RNA. Some clones are missing from TCRdb's copy, which holds only in-frame ones; the method was immunoSEQ multiplex PCR. This table has under 450,000 clones, more than 11% appearing once. The data are from a study of beta chain features in type 1 diabetes. Study-wide results and caveats: A closer apparent resemblance between naive, central memory and Treg TCRB repertoires was seen in patients than in healthy donors.

In germline, CDR1 is LNHDA, CDR2 SQIVND (reference sequence). Trimming stripped 2 bases from V and 6 bases from J, with 2 bases between. The CDR3 extends over 11 amino acids. Sample: naive CD4+ T cells from blood. This chain joins TRBV19 and TRBJ2-4; D is ambiguous. This sequence originates from a young man in good health. DNA for the CDR3: TGTGCCAGTAGTATACGAAACATTCAGTACTTC. Translating gives CASSIRNIQYF. The complete variable domain, with remaining parts taken from reference TRBV19 and TRBJ2-4, reads DGGITQSPKYLFRKEGQNVTLSCEQNLNHDAMYWYRQDPGQGLRLIYYSQIVNDFQKGDIAEGYSVSREKKESFPLTVTSAQKNPTAFYLCASSIRNIQYFGAGTRLSVL.